The 8 T cell receptor beta chains in this list originate from one sample, sequenced in a study of blood T cell repertoires in COVID-19. Libraries were prepared by immunoSEQ multiplex PCR; TCRdb keeps only in-frame clonotypes and omits some of them. In the table there are a few hundred thousand clones, about 90% of which are singletons. The source material was PBMCs or T cells enriched from blood (not recorded which). These receptors all come from a woman in her twenties or thirties who had recovered from COVID-19.

The chain employs TRBV10-3 and TRBJ1-1; TRBD1 might be the D (6 bases). Germline loops: CDR1 ENHRY, CDR2 SYGVKD. V was cut by 7 bases and J by 5 bases, with 14 bases left in between. This CDR3 comprises 13 residues. The CDR3 loop reads CAITYREGTEAFF. The CDR3, as DNA: TGTGCCATCACCTACAGGGAGGGTACTGAAGCTTTCTTT.

The chain recombines TRBV2 with TRBJ1-3, with 7 nucleotides matching TRBD1. The CDR3 contains 15 residues. Germline-derived CDR1 and CDR2 are SNHLY and FYNNEI. V gave up 6 bases and J gave up 1 base; unmatched junction bases: 6. This chain's CDR3 is CASRGTVVSGNTIYF. CDR3 bases: TGTGCCAGCAGGGGGACAGTAGTATCTGGAAACACCATATATTTT.

The gene calls are TRBV30 and TRBJ2-1; TRBD2 might be the D (6 bases). In germline, CDR1 is GTSNPN, CDR2 SVGIG (reference sequence). This CDR3 contains 16 residues. Trimming left V 1 base short and J 4 bases short, with 17 bases between. The DNA of the CDR3 is TGTGCCTGGAGTGATCGCGGCATCCGGGGGTACAATGAGCAGTTCTTC. This gives the protein CAWSDRGIRGYNEQFF.

V is TRBV7-8 and J is TRBJ1-2, with TRBD1 matching over 8 bases. The germline V gene encodes CDR1 SGHVS and CDR2 FQNEAQ. CDR3 size: 16 residues. Trimming removed 0 bases from V and 6 bases from J; junction bases left unmatched: 9. The CDR3 spells CASSLARETGANGYTF. The CDR3 DNA is TGTGCCAGCAGCTTAGCGCGTGAGACAGGGGCTAATGGCTACACCTTC.

The chain joins TRBV29-1 to TRBJ1-2; D may be TRBD1 (5 bases). The CDR3 length is 13 residues. Germline CDR1 and CDR2: SQVTM and ANQGSEA. V was shortened by 1 base and J by 7 bases, with 13 bases between the two germline ends. CDR3 amino acids: CSVEGQGTSGYTF. The CDR3 DNA follows: TGCAGCGTTGAAGGGCAGGGAACAAGTGGCTACACCTTC.

The chain is built from TRBV6-1 and TRBJ2-5; D possibly corresponds to TRBD1 (5 bases). CDR1 MNHNS and CDR2 SASEGT come from the germline V gene. CDR3 size: 16 residues. With 2 bases removed from V and 4 bases from J, the gap between germline ends came to 17 bases. The CDR3: CASSESMAGLRETQYF. CDR3 bases: TGTGCCAGCAGTGAAAGTATGGCAGGGTTAAGAGAGACCCAGTACTTC.

The CDR3 region has the DNA TGTGCCAGCAGCTTACAGGGGACTACTAACTATGGCTACACCTTC. Residues: CASSLQGTTNYGYTF. This chain uses TRBV7-9 with TRBJ1-2; D is possibly TRBD1 (6 bases). Germline assignment: CDR1 SEHNR and CDR2 FQNEAQ (reference sequence). The CDR3 consists of 15 residues. Between the trimmed V and J ends, which lost 2 bases and 0 bases, there was a span of 10 bases.

This chain uses TRBV30 with TRBJ1-2; D uncertain. CDR1 is GTSNPN and CDR2 is SVGIG in the germline V gene (reference sequence). Trimming left V 3 bases short and J 0 bases short, with 8 bases between. This CDR3 is 13 amino acids long. Written as DNA, the CDR3 is TGTGCCTGGAGCCCCGCAGCTAACTATGGCTACACCTTC. Its protein is CAWSPAANYGYTF.